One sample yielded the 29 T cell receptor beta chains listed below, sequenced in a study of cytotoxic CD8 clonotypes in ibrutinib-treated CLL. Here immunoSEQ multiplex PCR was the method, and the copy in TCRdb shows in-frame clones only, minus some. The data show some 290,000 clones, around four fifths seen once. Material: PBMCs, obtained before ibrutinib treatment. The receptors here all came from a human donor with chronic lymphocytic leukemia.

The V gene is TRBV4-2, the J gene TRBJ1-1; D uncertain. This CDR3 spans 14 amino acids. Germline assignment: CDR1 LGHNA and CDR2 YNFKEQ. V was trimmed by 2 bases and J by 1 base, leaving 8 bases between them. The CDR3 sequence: CASSQPRQNTEAFF. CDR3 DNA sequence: TGTGCCAGCAGCCAACCCAGACAGAACACTGAAGCTTTCTTT.

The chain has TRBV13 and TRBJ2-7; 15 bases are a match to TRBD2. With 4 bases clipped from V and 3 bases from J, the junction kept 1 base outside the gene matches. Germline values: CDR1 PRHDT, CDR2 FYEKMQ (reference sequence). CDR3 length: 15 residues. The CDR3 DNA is TGTGCCAGCAGCTGGGGACTAGCGGGAGGCTACGAGCAGTACTTC. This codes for CASSWGLAGGYEQYF.

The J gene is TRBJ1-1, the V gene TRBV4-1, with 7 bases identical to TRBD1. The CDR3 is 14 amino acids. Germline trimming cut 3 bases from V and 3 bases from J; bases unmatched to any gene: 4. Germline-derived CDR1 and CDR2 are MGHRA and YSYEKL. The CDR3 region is CASSQRDRDTEAFF. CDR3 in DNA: TGCGCCAGCAGCCAGCGCGACAGGGACACTGAAGCTTTCTTT.

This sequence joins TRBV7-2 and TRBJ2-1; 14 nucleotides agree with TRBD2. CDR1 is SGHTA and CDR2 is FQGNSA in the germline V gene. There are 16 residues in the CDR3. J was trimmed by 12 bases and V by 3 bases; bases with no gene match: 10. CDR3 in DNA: TGTGCCAGCAGCTTGACGGGACTAGCGGGAGTCTATGGGCAGTTCTTC. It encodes CASSLTGLAGVYGQFF. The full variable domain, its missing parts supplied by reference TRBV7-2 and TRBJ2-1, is GAGVSQSPSNKVTEKGKDVELRCDPISGHTALYWYRQSLGQGLEFLIYFQGNSAPDKSGLPSDRFSAERTGGSVSTLTIQRTQQEDSAVYLCASSLTGLAGVYGQFFGPGTRLTVL.

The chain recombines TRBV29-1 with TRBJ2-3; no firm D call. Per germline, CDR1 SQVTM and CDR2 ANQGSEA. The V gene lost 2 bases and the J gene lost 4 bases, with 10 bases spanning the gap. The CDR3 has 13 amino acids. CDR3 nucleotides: TGCAGCGTTGAACAGGCTAGTCCAGATACGCAGTATTTT. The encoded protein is CSVEQASPDTQYF.

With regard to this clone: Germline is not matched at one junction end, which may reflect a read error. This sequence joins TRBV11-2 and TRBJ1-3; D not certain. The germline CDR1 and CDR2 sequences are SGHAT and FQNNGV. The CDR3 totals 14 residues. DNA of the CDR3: TGTGCCAGCAGCCTCGGCTTCCTAGGAAACATCATATATTTT. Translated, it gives CASSLGFLGNIIYF.

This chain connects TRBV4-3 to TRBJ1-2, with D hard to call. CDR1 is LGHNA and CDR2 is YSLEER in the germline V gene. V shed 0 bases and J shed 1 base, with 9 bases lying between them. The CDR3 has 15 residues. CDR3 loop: CASSQEGQDNYGYTF. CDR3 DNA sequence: TGCGCCAGCAGCCAAGAAGGGCAGGATAACTATGGCTACACCTTC.

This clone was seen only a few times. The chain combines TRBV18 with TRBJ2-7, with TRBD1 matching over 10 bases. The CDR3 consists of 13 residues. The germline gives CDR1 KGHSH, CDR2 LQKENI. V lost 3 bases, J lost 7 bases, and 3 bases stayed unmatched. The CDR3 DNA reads TGTGCCAGCTCACCTGACAGGGGGCAGGAGCAGTACTTC. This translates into CASSPDRGQEQYF.

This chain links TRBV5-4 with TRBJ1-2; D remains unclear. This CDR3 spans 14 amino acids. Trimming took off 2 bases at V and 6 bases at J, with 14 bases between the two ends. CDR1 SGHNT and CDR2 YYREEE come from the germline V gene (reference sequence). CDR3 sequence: CASSLVLVSDGYTF. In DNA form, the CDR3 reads TGTGCCAGCAGCTTAGTACTGGTAAGCGATGGCTACACCTTC. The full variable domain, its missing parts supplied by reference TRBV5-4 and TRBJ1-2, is ETGVTQSPTHLIKTRGQQVTLRCSSQSGHNTVSWYQQALGQGPQFIFQYYREEENGRGNFPPRFSGLQFPNYSSELNVNALELDDSALYLCASSLVLVSDGYTFGSGTRLTVV.

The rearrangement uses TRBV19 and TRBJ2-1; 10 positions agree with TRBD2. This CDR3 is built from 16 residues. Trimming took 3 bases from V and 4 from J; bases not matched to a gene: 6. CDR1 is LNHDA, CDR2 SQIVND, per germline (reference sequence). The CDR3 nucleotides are TGTGCCAGTAGTATCGGGCTAGCGGGGGCATACAATGAGCAGTTCTTC. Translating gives CASSIGLAGAYNEQFF.

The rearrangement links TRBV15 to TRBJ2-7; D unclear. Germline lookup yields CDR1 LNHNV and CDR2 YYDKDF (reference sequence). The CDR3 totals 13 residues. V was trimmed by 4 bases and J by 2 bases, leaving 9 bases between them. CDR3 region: CATSNIPPYEQYF. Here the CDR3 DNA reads TGTGCCACCAGCAACATTCCCCCCTACGAGCAGTACTTC.

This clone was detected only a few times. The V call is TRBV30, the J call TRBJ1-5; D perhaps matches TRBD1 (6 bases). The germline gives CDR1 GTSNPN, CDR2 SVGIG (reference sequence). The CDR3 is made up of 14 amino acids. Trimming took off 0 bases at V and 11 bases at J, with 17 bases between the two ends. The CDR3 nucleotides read TGTGCCTGGAGTGTACAGTCGGCCTCAGGGGCCCAGCATTTT. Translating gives CAWSVQSASGAQHF.

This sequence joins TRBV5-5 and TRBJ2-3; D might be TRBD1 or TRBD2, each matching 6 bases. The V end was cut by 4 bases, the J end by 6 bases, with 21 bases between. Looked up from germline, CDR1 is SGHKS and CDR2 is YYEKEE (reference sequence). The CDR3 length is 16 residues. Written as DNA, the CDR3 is TGTGCCAGCAGCCCGAGGTGGGGGGCAGGAGGGGATACGCAGTATTTT. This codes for CASSPRWGAGGDTQYF.

CDR3 amino acids: CASSQDLAGMANYGYTF. The CDR3 DNA sequence: TGCGCCAGCAGCCAAGACTTGGCAGGGATGGCCAACTATGGCTACACCTTC. The chain links TRBV4-3 to TRBJ1-2; possibly TRBD1 for D (5 bases). V was shortened by 0 bases and J by 2 bases, with 16 bases between the two germline ends. Per the germline V gene, CDR1 is LGHNA and CDR2 is YSLEER. The CDR3 length is 17 residues.

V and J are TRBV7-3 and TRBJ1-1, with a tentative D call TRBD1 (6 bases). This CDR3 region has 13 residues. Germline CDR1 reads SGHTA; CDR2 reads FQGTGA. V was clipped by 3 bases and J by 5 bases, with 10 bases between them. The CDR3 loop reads CASSFTGNTEAFF. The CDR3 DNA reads TGTGCCAGCAGCTTCACAGGGAATACTGAAGCTTTCTTT.

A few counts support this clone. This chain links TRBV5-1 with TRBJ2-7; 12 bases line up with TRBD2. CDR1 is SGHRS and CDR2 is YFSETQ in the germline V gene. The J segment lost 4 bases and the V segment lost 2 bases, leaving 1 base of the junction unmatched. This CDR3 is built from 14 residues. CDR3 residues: CASSLGTSGYEQYF. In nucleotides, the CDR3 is TGCGCCAGCAGCTTAGGGACTAGCGGGTACGAGCAGTACTTC.

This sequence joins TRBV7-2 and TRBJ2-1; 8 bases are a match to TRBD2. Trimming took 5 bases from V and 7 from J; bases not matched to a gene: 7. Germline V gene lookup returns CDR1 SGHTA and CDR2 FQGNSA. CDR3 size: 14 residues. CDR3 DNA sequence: TGTGCCAGCAGCATGAGCGGGAGCGATAATGAGCAGTTCTTC. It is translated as CASSMSGSDNEQFF.

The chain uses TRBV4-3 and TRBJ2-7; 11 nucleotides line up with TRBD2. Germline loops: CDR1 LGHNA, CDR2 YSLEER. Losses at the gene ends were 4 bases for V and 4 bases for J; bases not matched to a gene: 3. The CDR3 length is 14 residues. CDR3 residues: CASSRGLAGYEQYF. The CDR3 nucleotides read TGCGCCAGCAGCCGAGGACTAGCGGGTTACGAGCAGTACTTC.

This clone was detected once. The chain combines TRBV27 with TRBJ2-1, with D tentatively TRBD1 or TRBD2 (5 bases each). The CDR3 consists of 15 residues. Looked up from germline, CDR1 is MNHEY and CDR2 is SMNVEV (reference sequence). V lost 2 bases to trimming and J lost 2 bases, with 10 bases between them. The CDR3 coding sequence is TGTGCCAGCAGTTTAGTGGGACCAACCTACAATGAGCAGTTCTTC. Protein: CASSLVGPTYNEQFF.

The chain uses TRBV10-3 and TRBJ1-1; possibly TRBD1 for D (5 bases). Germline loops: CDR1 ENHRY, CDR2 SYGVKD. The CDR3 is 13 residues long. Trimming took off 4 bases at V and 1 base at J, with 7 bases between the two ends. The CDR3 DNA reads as TGTGCCATCAGTGTTGGGGGGAACACTGAAGCTTTCTTT. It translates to CAISVGGNTEAFF.

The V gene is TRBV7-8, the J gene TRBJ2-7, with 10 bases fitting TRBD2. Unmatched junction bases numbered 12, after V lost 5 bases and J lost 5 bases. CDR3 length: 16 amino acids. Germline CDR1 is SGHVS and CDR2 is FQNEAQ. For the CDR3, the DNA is TGTGCCAGCAGCCCAGTACTAGCGGGAAAAGGGAACGAGCAGTACTTC. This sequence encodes CASSPVLAGKGNEQYF.

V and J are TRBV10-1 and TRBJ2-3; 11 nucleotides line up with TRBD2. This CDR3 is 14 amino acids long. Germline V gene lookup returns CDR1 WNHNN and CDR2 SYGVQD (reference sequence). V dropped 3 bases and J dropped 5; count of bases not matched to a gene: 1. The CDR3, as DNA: TGCGCCAGCAGTGATGGGACTAGCGGAGATACGCAGTATTTT. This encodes CASSDGTSGDTQYF.

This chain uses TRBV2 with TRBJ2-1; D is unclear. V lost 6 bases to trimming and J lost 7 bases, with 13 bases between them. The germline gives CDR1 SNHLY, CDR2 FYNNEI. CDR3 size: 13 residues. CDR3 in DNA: TGTGCCAGCAGATGGGGTCCCGAGAATGAGCAGTTCTTC. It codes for CASRWGPENEQFF.

CDR3 loop: CASSLLGLAGCETQYF. In DNA form, the CDR3 reads TGCGCCAGCAGCCTGCTCGGACTAGCGGGATGTGAGACCCAGTACTTC. The rearrangement uses TRBV23-1 and TRBJ2-5; 12 bases fit TRBD2. TRBV23-1 is an ORF for which the function is uncertain. The CDR3 has 16 residues. V gave up 6 bases and J gave up 5 bases; unmatched junction bases: 10.

The CDR3 loop reads CASSERAGGLYEQYF. Written as DNA, the CDR3 is TGCGCCAGCAGTGAGCGAGCGGGAGGGCTCTACGAGCAGTACTTC. The V gene is TRBV10-1, the J gene TRBJ2-7; 10 bases line up with TRBD2. The CDR3 contains 15 residues. Trimming cost V 2 bases and J 3 bases; bases outside gene matches: 4. Germline CDR1 reads WNHNN; CDR2 reads SYGVQD (reference sequence).

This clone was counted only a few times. This chain's CDR3 is CASSTAYEQYF. The CDR3 coding sequence is TGTGCCAGCAGCACAGCCTACGAGCAGTACTTC. V is TRBV7-9 and J is TRBJ2-7; no clear D gene. Germline V lookup: CDR1 SEHNR, CDR2 FQNEAQ (reference sequence). V gave up 5 bases and J gave up 2 bases, with 4 bases separating them. This CDR3 contains 11 residues. Based on the CDR3 plus reference TRBV7-9 and TRBJ2-7, the full variable domain is DTGVSQNPRHKITKRGQNVTFRCDPISEHNRLYWYRQTLGQGPEFLTYFQNEAQLEKSRLLSDRFSAERPKGSFSTLEIQRTEQGDSAMYLCASSTAYEQYFGPGTRLTVT.

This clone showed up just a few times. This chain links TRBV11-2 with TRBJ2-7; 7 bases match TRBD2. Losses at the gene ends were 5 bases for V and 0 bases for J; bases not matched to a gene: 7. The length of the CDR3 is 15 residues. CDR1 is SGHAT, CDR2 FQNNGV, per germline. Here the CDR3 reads CASSRGAGNSYEQYF. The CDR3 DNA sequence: TGTGCCAGCAGCAGAGGAGCGGGAAACTCCTACGAGCAGTACTTC.

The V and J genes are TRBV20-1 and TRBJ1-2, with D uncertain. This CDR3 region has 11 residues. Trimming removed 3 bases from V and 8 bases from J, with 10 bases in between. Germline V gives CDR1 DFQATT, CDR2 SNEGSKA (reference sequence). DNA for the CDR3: TGCAGTGCTAGGCCTACATTAGGCTACACCTTC. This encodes CSARPTLGYTF.

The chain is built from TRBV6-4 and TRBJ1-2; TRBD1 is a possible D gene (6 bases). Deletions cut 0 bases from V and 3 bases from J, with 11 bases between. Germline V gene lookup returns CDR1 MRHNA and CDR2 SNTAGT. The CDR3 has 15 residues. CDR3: CASSDSGRGDYGYTF. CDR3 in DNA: TGTGCCAGCAGTGACTCGGGGAGGGGGGACTATGGCTACACCTTC.